This T cell receptor beta chain came from a study of blood T cell repertoires in COVID-19. Across the whole study: Sites in the United States, Italy and Spain provided acute and convalescent COVID-19 samples.

Only one count was recorded for this clone. Study processing details: Amplification of reference gene primers was used by the study to estimate nucleated cell counts. Here immunoSEQ multiplex PCR was the method, and the copy in TCRdb shows in-frame clones only, minus some. The DNA gave D and trimming, while V, J and clone size come from that table. The table has under 150,000 clones, 88% seen once. The germline V gene has CDR1 LNHDA and CDR2 SQIVND (reference sequence). This CDR3 region has 15 residues. Trimming pared 11 bases from V and 7 bases from J, leaving 26 bases between. This TCR derives from a human donor in a cohort sampled during active COVID-19. The rearrangement uses TRBV19 and TRBJ1-2; D is uncertain. Sequencing used peripheral blood. In nucleotides, the CDR3 is TGTGCCTCGAATGAAGTCCGGGGAGAAGTCGGTGGCTACACCTTC. Residues: CASNEVRGEVGGYTF.